The T cell receptor (beta chain) described here comes from a study of cytomegalovirus exposure and HLA in healthy donors. Study conclusions and caveats: The classifier was said to identify cytomegalovirus status with high specificity and sensitivity. Most of the TCR beta V segments (in an earlier analysis) were productive either about 87% or about 30% of the time. One later analysis reportedly identified an Asian-associated ancestry cluster that showed fewer N-insertions than the roughly 620-donor mean.

The CDR3 contains 15 residues. V gave up 0 bases and J gave up 4 bases, with 12 bases separating them. CDR1 is MGHRA and CDR2 is YSYEKL in the germline V gene. It was with 60 Vbeta and 13 Jbeta primers that the PCR ran. Measured with immunoSEQ multiplex PCR; TCRdb has only the in-frame clones, and not every one. Among approximately 100,000 clones listed, around 66% were seen once. Details on this clone: Antigen unknown. This specimen includes other DNA sequences encoding the same CDR3.

Unrecorded immune exposures were likely, despite nominal health at sampling. The specimen sequenced was PBMCs. The TCR originated in a man in his thirties or forties in good health and CMV-seronegative. V gene TRBV4-1 combines with J gene TRBJ1-2, with D possibly matching TRBD1 (6 bases). The CDR3 spells CASSQDSVTGYGYTF. CDR3 in DNA: TGCGCCAGCAGCCAAGACTCGGTGACAGGCTATGGCTACACCTTC.